The next 7 T cell receptor beta chains were all read from a single sample in a study of Tregs in tolerant kidney transplant recipients. Assay: immunoSEQ multiplex PCR; the TCRdb copy retains only in-frame clones and omits some. The table records some 66,000 clones, just under 95% of them present only once. Specimen: CD8+ T cells from blood, collected before the transplant. The source is a human donor who received a combined kidney and bone marrow transplant.

The rearrangement joins TRBV10-3 to TRBJ2-3; 7 positions agree with TRBD2. Germline V gives CDR1 ENHRY, CDR2 SYGVKD. The CDR3 length is 14 residues. V trimming: 0 bases; J trimming: 5 bases; junction bases outside the gene matches: 2. The CDR3 loop reads CAISESVAGDTQYF. DNA for the CDR3: TGTGCCATCAGTGAGTCAGTAGCGGGAGATACGCAGTATTTT.

This chain links TRBV4-1 with TRBJ1-1, with D perhaps matching TRBD1 (5 bases). Looked up from germline, CDR1 is MGHRA and CDR2 is YSYEKL. The V end was cut by 2 bases, the J end by 8 bases, with 12 bases between. This CDR3 is 13 amino acids long. The CDR3, as DNA: TGCGCCAGCAGCCAAATTAGACAGATGGAAGCTTTCTTT. It encodes CASSQIRQMEAFF.

The chain combines TRBV4-1 with TRBJ1-4; D remains ambiguous. The CDR3 totals 16 residues. The germline gives CDR1 MGHRA, CDR2 YSYEKL. The V end lost 4 bases, the J end lost 5 bases, and 17 bases lay between the germline ends. The DNA of the CDR3 is TGCGCCAGCAGCCCCTTGGTGGGGAGGGCAAATGAAAAACTGTTTTTT. It translates to CASSPLVGRANEKLFF.

The chain uses TRBV5-4 and TRBJ2-5; 10 nucleotides match TRBD1. This CDR3 comprises 16 residues. CDR1 and CDR2 (germline): SGHNT, YYREEE (reference sequence). Trimming took 3 bases from V and 4 from J; bases not matched to a gene: 9. Written as DNA, the CDR3 is TGTGCCAGCAGCTGGGCAATGGACAGGGGGGGAGAGACCCAGTACTTC. It yields the protein CASSWAMDRGGETQYF.

The chain uses TRBV27 and TRBJ2-2; 7 bases agree with TRBD1. CDR3 length: 16 residues. Trimming at V came to 6 bases and at J to 1 base, leaving 8 bases not matched to a gene. Germline lookup yields CDR1 MNHEY and CDR2 SMNVEV (reference sequence). CDR3 coding DNA: TGTGCCAGCAGACAAGGGACAGCTTTGAACACCGGGGAGCTGTTTTTT. Amino acid sequence: CASRQGTALNTGELFF.

V usage is TRBV19 and J usage is TRBJ1-1; perhaps TRBD1 as D (6 bases). The CDR3 totals 14 residues. Trimming pared 7 bases from V and 2 bases from J, leaving 14 bases between. Germline-derived CDR1 and CDR2 are LNHDA and SQIVND (reference sequence). The CDR3 sequence: CASTPGTPNTEAFF. CDR3 nucleotides: TGTGCCAGTACCCCCGGGACACCTAACACTGAAGCTTTCTTT.

The rearrangement uses TRBV19 and TRBJ1-2, with 7 nucleotides matching TRBD1. Per germline, CDR1 LNHDA and CDR2 SQIVND (reference sequence). The CDR3 is 16 residues long. With V trimmed by 6 bases and J by 0 bases, 10 bases remained unmatched. CDR3 amino acids: CASSPWGDSTNYGYTF. The DNA of the CDR3 is TGTGCCAGTAGCCCCTGGGGGGACAGCACTAACTATGGCTACACCTTC.